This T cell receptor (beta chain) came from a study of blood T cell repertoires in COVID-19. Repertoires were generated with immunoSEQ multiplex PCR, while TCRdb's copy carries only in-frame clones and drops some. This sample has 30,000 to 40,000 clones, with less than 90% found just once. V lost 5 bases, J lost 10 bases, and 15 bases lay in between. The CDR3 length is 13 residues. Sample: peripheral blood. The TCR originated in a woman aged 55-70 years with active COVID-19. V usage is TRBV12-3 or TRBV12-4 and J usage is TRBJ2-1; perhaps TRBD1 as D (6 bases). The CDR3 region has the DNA TGTGCCAGCAGTCTGGACAGCGGAATCGAGCAGTTCTTC. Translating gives CASSLDSGIEQFF.